Below are 14 T cell receptor beta chains sequenced from a single sample in a study of T cells expressing NK-cell markers. TCRdb re-analyzed the 5' RACE reads; it lists each CDR3 protein once, without DNA. The sample has 440,000 or so distinct CDR3 sequences. The sequenced sample consisted of blood T cells: a sorted CD56 or NKG2C T cell subset, CD4+ or CD8+ T cells, or bulk PBMC T cells (not recorded which). The receptors here all came from a woman aged 18-70 years in good health.

CDR3 in amino acids: CASSLASSGRYNEQFF. The chain recombines TRBV5-6 with TRBJ2-1; TCRdb selects TRBD2, and the lack of DNA leaves this call unchecked. Per the germline V gene, CDR1 is SGHDT and CDR2 is YYEEEE. This CDR3 has 16 amino acids.

The gene calls are TRBV6-1 and TRBJ2-3; the D call from TCRdb, TRBD2, cannot be confirmed without DNA. The germline gives CDR1 MNHNS, CDR2 SASEGT. The CDR3 totals 15 residues. CDR3 sequence reads: CASSEIGTPPGTQYF.

The chain employs TRBV12-3 or TRBV12-4 and TRBJ1-4; TCRdb calls TRBD1, which cannot be checked without DNA. This CDR3 spans 14 amino acids. The CDR3 sequence is CASSQGQFNEKLFF.

This chain joins TRBV5-1 and TRBJ1-1. The CDR3 consists of 14 residues. CDR1 and CDR2 (germline): SGHRS, YFSETQ. CDR3: CASSLLELNTEAFF. Drawing the rest from reference TRBV5-1 and TRBJ1-1, the complete variable domain is KAGVTQTPRYLIKTRGQQVTLSCSPISGHRSVSWYQQTPGQGLQFLFEYFSETQRNKGNFPGRFSGRQFSNSRSEMNVSTLELGDSALYLCASSLLELNTEAFFGQGTRLTVV.

This chain connects TRBV5-6 to TRBJ1-5. The CDR3 covers 14 residues. Germline V gene lookup returns CDR1 SGHDT and CDR2 YYEEEE. CDR3 in amino acids: CTSSFRGPGQPQHF.

The chain is built from TRBV12-3 or TRBV12-4 and TRBJ2-5; TCRdb selects TRBD1, and the lack of DNA leaves this call unchecked. This CDR3 is built from 16 residues. This chain's CDR3 is CASSLAQGTGGETQYF.

The chain links TRBV19 to TRBJ2-3; TCRdb picks TRBD2, but there is no DNA to check that call. Germline V gene lookup returns CDR1 LNHDA and CDR2 SQIVND (reference sequence). The CDR3 loop spans 16 amino acids. The CDR3 region is CASSRTSGGISDTQYF. Using reference TRBV19 and TRBJ2-3 for the parts outside the CDR3, the full variable domain is DGGITQSPKYLFRKEGQNVTLSCEQNLNHDAMYWYRQDPGQGLRLIYYSQIVNDFQKGDIAEGYSVSREKKESFPLTVTSAQKNPTAFYLCASSRTSGGISDTQYFGPGTRLTVL.

The J gene is TRBJ2-6, the V gene TRBV6-2 or TRBV6-3; TCRdb names TRBD1, which stays unverified in the absence of DNA. The CDR3 has 20 amino acids. Germline V gene sequence: CDR1 MNHEY, CDR2 SVGEGT. The CDR3 is CASTYPHSGQFSSGANVLTF.

The chain uses TRBV11-2 and TRBJ2-3. The germline CDR1 and CDR2 sequences are SGHAT and FQNNGV. The CDR3 extends over 14 amino acids. This CDR3 is CASSLRVLADTQYF.

This chain connects TRBV4-3 to TRBJ2-7; TCRdb proposes TRBD1, but this gene call is untestable without DNA. This CDR3 region has 15 residues. The germline V gene encodes CDR1 LGHNA and CDR2 YSLEER. CDR3 sequence: CASSQDRSRSYEQYF.

The chain recombines TRBV20-1 with TRBJ2-5; TCRdb calls TRBD2, which cannot be checked without DNA. This CDR3 has 16 residues. Germline values: CDR1 DFQATT, CDR2 SNEGSKA (reference sequence). The CDR3 sequence: CSARPPSGLPQETQYF.

The chain employs TRBV12-3 or TRBV12-4 and TRBJ2-4; TCRdb gives TRBD2 as the D gene, but with no DNA this cannot be confirmed. The CDR3 loop spans 12 amino acids. This CDR3 is CAIGLPKNIQYF.

The chain's CDR3 is CASSPPVKGYEQFF. This chain links TRBV18 with TRBJ2-1; TCRdb names TRBD2, which stays unverified in the absence of DNA. The germline CDR1 and CDR2 sequences are KGHSH and LQKENI. The CDR3 contains 14 residues.

This chain joins TRBV5-1 and TRBJ1-3; the TCRdb D gene call, TRBD1, has no DNA to confirm it. Germline values: CDR1 SGHRS, CDR2 YFSETQ. The CDR3 spans 17 residues. This CDR3 is CASSRTQGAKGGNTIYF.